Sequencing of this TCR beta chain was carried out in a study of blood T cell repertoires in COVID-19 (dated by TCRdb to about 2020). For the study in its entirety: Collaborator samples came from the United States, Italy and Spain and covered acute and convalescent phases of COVID-19. The material from the prospective study consisted of cDNA or gDNA derived from T cells, B-cell-depleted T cells, or PBMCs. Deeply sampled blood TCRbeta repertoires from subjects exposed to, actively infected with, or recovered from COVID-19 were included in the dataset. The repertoires were released in a freely available public database meant as a resource for research on the immune response to SARS-CoV-2. The samples were drawn from the first 160 participants of the ongoing ImmuneRACE study and from 1,254 subjects provided by 6 global collaborators. The sample metadata nearly always contained a de-identified subject ID, COVID-19 status, age in years and sex. HLA class I and class II types, where available, came from metadata supplied by the sample provider rather than from assay-based typing. The paper as a whole reports these results and caveats: How much clinical and demographic metadata was included differed by source and by participant, and the metadata was provided uncurated.

The CDR3 starts with the cysteine, ends with the phenylalanine, and has 15 residues. The read is trimmed to its CDR3 DNA, 45 bases read in frame from base 1. CDR1 and CDR2, per the germline V gene, are SGHRS and YFSETQ. Trimming at the junction amounts to 4 bases on V and 0 bases on J, and the germline ends lie 10 bases apart. Regarding this clone: No cognate antigen has been identified for it. No much larger clone is present one base from it, and per-base qualities are unavailable.

TCRbeta CDR3 regions were amplified from genomic DNA by means of the immunoSEQ Assay, a bias-controlled multiplex PCR. Per the source publication's procedure: The number of nucleated cells in each sample was estimated by amplification of reference gene primers within the assay. To quantify the absolute abundance of each unique TCRbeta CDR3 rearrangement, sequence reads were collapsed and filtered. For each sample, productive Simpson clonality was calculated as the square root of Simpson's diversity index across productive rearrangements. Drawn from immuneACCESS, this table holds only the in-frame rearrangements with V and J called that TCRdb kept. Clones are partly lost; checked studies trace under half to an unresolved V gene and leave the rest unexplained. V and J calls and clone size follow that table, whereas D and trimming were derived from the DNA. Here the sample has 100,000 to 150,000 clones; approximately 83% occur a single time. The ten largest clones capture 12% of the sample.

Whole blood was collected in K2EDTA tubes by collaborating institutions according to the institutions' own protocols. For TCRbeta analysis, collaborator samples were shipped as frozen whole blood, as isolated PBMCs, or as DNA extracted from either sample type. The chain is made from TRBV5-1 and TRBJ2-2; TRBD1 is a possible D gene, resting on 5 matching bases. The clonotype was recovered from a man in his fifties or sixties with acute or convalescent COVID-19. Sequencing was carried out using peripheral blood. The CDR3 amino acid sequence is: CASSLTTANTGELFF. In nucleotide form, the sequence is TGCGCCAGCAGCCTAACGACAGCGAACACCGGGGAGCTGTTTTTT.